Listed here is a single T cell receptor (beta chain). The antigen is unknown. CD4+ T cells from unexposed donors were obtained before the COVID-19 pandemic (2011-2018). After ten to eleven days of culture, CD4+ T cells were isolated. Unexposed-donor CD4+ T cells were probed with SARS-CoV-2 S/N and four cold-coronavirus spikes, cells permitting. This sample was included in a study of CD4 T cells in relation to SARS-CoV-2 and coronaviruses. Overall study results and limits: About 65% of donors had memory CD4+ clonotypes crossrecognizing SARS-CoV-2 and common cold coronavirus spike. No donor gave both pre-pandemic and post-infection samples.

The method was immunoSEQ multiplex PCR; TCRdb's version includes in-frame clones alone and lacks a portion of them. This sample carries roughly 18,000 clones, about four fifths of them seen once, and the ten largest clones take approximately 31%. Losses at the gene ends were 3 bases for V and 2 bases for J; bases not matched to a gene: 8. The length of the CDR3 is 16 residues. Germline V CDR1 and CDR2: SGHNT, YENEEA. Sequenced: CD4+ T cells from PBMCs, cultured in vitro. This sequence was found in a human donor in good health. This chain joins TRBV11-3 and TRBJ2-3; 7 bases line up with TRBD2. The CDR3 DNA follows: TGTGCCAGCAGCTTTCGTCAAGCGGGGTCCACAGATACGCAGTATTTT. It translates to CASSFRQAGSTDTQYF.